This T cell receptor beta chain was identified during a study of PD-1 blockade in classical Hodgkin lymphoma. Study summary: Nivolumab 3 mg/kg was given intravenously every 2 weeks. Regarding the study as a whole: Exclusion applied to patients who initiated nivolumab less than 1 year following ASCT.

Time point noted: cycle 4 day 1 (C4D1), after 6 weeks of nivolumab. Following autologous stem cell transplantation, relapse occurred in every patient, and exposure to brentuximab vedotin varied. Regarding this clone: Its antigen is not identified.

Repertoires were generated with immunoSEQ multiplex PCR, while TCRdb's copy carries only in-frame clones and drops some. This table holds approximately 65,000 clones, around nine tenths found once. CDR1 SNHLY and CDR2 FYNNEI come from the germline V gene. This CDR3 has 13 residues. V lost 3 bases and J 8 bases, leaving 13 bases between the germline ends. The clonotype was recovered from a human donor with classical Hodgkin lymphoma. V and J are TRBV2 and TRBJ1-2; D is unclear. Sequences were derived from peripheral blood mononuclear cells (PBMCs), sampled before the fourth cycle of nivolumab. This CDR3 reads CASSDYTIVGYTF. The CDR3 nucleotides are TGTGCCAGCAGTGATTACACAATTGTCGGCTACACCTTC. Supplemented by reference TRBV2 and TRBJ1-2, the full variable domain reads EPEVTQTPSHQVTQMGQEVILRCVPISNHLYFYWYRQILGQKVEFLVSFYNNEISEKSEIFDDQFSVERPDGSNFTLKIRSTKLEDSAMYFCASSDYTIVGYTFGSGTRLTVV.